Listed here is a single T cell receptor beta chain. What it binds is not known. The sample comes from a study of response to subunit inactivated influenza vaccine. TCRdb analysed the RT-PCR reads with MiXCR anew, one entry per CDR3 protein. The sample has fewer than 750,000 distinct CDR3 sequences, 14% seen once. Overall study findings and caveats: The authors suggested that few new T cells are recruited per seasonal influenza vaccination.

This receptor was identified in a man over 45 who received an inactivated influenza vaccine. The material was PBMCs from blood, obtained 12 days after vaccination.

This CDR3 is CASSREGQGAFEAFF. The CDR3 DNA reads as TGTGCCAGCAGCCGAGAGGGACAGGGGGCCTTTGAAGCTTTCTTT. The chain combines TRBV4-2 with TRBJ1-1, with TRBD1 matching over 12 bases. This CDR3 is built from 15 residues. V gave up 4 bases and J gave up 7 bases; unmatched junction bases: 7. CDR1 and CDR2 (germline): LGHNA, YNFKEQ.